This T cell receptor (beta chain) was identified during a study of blood T cells in healthy people across ages (dated by TCRdb to between 2015 and 2017). For context, the study as a whole: In model experiments, template switching captured about one uniquely barcoded TCR beta cDNA molecule for every two T cells. To track age-related changes in TCR beta repertoire diversity, the study relied on deep sequencing normalized with unique cDNA molecular identifiers. Four age groups were formed from the donors: young (average approximately 17 years), middle-aged (around 39), aged (roughly 56) and long-lived (about 80). To avoid experimental bias, donors of different ages were distributed randomly across sequencing lanes. The study analyzed two additional independent replicas of 1 million unique cDNA reads from the same blood draw for two donors, one aged 18 to 29 and one aged 80 or older. Study-wide findings and limitations: Conclusive comparison of naive and antigen-experienced compartments was prevented by the profiling of bulk unsorted PBMCs. The long-lived group showed more naive CD4+ T cells, fewer expanded clones and increased TCR diversity than the aged group, suggesting age selection. Estimates of total diversity from one million sequenced T cells were regarded as lower bounds and underestimates. Observed TCR beta diversity correlated strongly with the percentage of naive T cells measured by flow cytometry. As age increased, observed TCR beta diversity per million T cells dropped in a roughly linear way, and a significant reduction was already evident by age 40. Donor CMV infection status was unknown, potentially confounding age-related changes in expanded clonotypes.

From the germline V gene, CDR1 is SGHRS and CDR2 is YFSETQ. The cysteine opens and the phenylalanine closes a CDR3 of 14 amino acids. CDR3 DNA only is kept here, 42 bases in frame from base 1. A distance of 14 bases separates the germline ends of V and J, which lose 6 bases and 4 bases respectively. Turning to this clonotype: It lacks a known antigen. The sample holds no much larger clone one base away, and base qualities are not on file.

Systemically healthy Caucasian individuals from Russia, 35 to 50 in total and aged roughly 6 to 90 years, were included as donors. About 10 milliliters of peripheral blood were collected from each donor into EDTA-treated Vacutainer tubes. Ficoll-Paque density-gradient centrifugation was used to isolate PBMCs, with at least 6.5 million per sample. Total RNA, at least 5 micrograms per sample, was extracted from PBMCs with Trizol reagent. For every donor, flow cytometry on a PBMC aliquot measured the percentage of naive CD45RAhigh/CD27high T cells. Library preparation used 5' RACE. These reads were obtained on an Illumina HiSeq 2500. A second PCR of about 7 to 12 cycles was run with a J-beta primer mix and a sample-barcoded 5' primer. Each TCR beta cDNA molecule received a unique molecular identifier from a template-switch 5' adaptor carrying 12 random nucleotides. At least 2.5 million CDR3-containing paired-end reads were obtained from each sample. The Mint cDNA synthesis kit, primed by a TRBC-specific oligonucleotide, was used to synthesize first-strand cDNA from all RNA. All cDNA was treated with uracil-DNA glycosylase and then went through a first 18-cycle PCR with the universal primers M1SS and BC2_uni_R. On the study's bioinformatics: For normalization, 1 million high-quality reads, each with a distinct molecular identifier, were randomly selected from each sample. Reads sharing molecular identifiers were discarded rather than binned into consensus sequences. MiTCR, set to a Q25 quality threshold and the strictest error-elimination algorithm, was used for CDR3 identification, clonotype clustering and error correction. A nonparametric unseen species model with Euler transformation was used to estimate a lower bound on total TCR beta diversity. TCRdb ran its own pipeline on the public reads, namely fastp trimming at Q25 and MiXCR clone calling, and kept in-frame beta chains. When rows share a CDR3 protein, they turn into one entry using the most common DNA and genes. TCRdb, not the authors, supplied the V and J calls. The sample yields about 640,000 distinct CDR3 sequences; approximately 59% were counted once. The top ten clones comprise over 30% of the sample.

The sequence derives from a man in his 60s in good health. The V gene is TRBV5-1 and the J gene is TRBJ2-1; the D region is possibly TRBD1 or TRBD2, each matching across 6 bases. Source material: blood. In nucleotide form, the sequence is TGCGCCAGCACTAGGAGGGGGGCGTACAATGAGCAGTTCTTC. Translation gives CASTRRGAYNEQFF.